This T cell receptor beta chain stems from a study of T cells in localized non-small cell lung cancer. The CDR3 is 15 residues long. Produced via immunoSEQ multiplex PCR; TCRdb's table is partial and in-frame only. The sample lists fewer than 40,000 clones, approximately 84% seen once, with around 4.2% in the top ten. Findings and limits, study-wide: Uninvolved adjacent lung had the highest recorded T cell clonality, with tumor below it.

As regards this clone: Its antigen remains unidentified.

This receptor was obtained from a male donor at least 60 years old with stage III lung adenocarcinoma. Sample: peripheral blood, taken before any cancer treatment. V and J are TRBV21-1 and TRBJ2-5; the table calls TRBD2, which could not be checked here. TRBV21-1 is a pseudogene locus. CDR3 residues: CASSPLAGEKETQYF. CDR3 in DNA: TGTGCCAGCAGCCCCCTAGCGGGAGAGAAAGAGACCCAGTACTTC.